A selection of T cell receptor beta chains follows, all from one sample in a study of cytomegalovirus exposure and HLA in healthy donors. The protocol was immunoSEQ multiplex PCR, while the TCRdb copy is restricted to in-frame clones and leaves out a portion. Of about 95,000 clones in the sample, roughly 82% were seen once. The sequenced sample consisted of PBMCs. The receptors originated from a young man in good health and CMV-seropositive. Each CDR3 is given with its conserved first and last residue. A D gene is named only where the DNA matches it firmly. A row's size may be missing; if present it is once, few, many or a size class.

D gene,clone size,J gene,V gene,CDR3 DNA,CDR3 protein
NA,NA,TRBJ2-1,TRBV2,TGTGCCAGCAGTGACAGCTACAATGAGCAGTTCTTC,CASSDSYNEQFF
NA,NA,TRBJ1-3,TRBV9,TGTGCCAGCAGCTCCAGGGGTCAGGGCTTTGGGAACACCATATATTTT,CASSSRGQGFGNTIYF
TRBD1,NA,TRBJ1-4,TRBV4-1,TGCGCCAGCAGCCAAGCCGGCCGGTTGGACAGGAATGAAAAACTGTTTTTT,CASSQAGRLDRNEKLFF
NA,NA,TRBJ2-7,TRBV5-6,TGTGCCAGCAGCTTGTCAGGGGATAAGACCTACGAGCAGTACTTC,CASSLSGDKTYEQYF
NA,once,TRBJ2-6,TRBV28,TGTGCCAGCATCGAGGGTGGGGCCAACGTCCTGACTTTC,CASIEGGANVLTF
NA,once,TRBJ2-7,TRBV5-1,TGCGCCAGCAGCTTGGGTATCTCCTACGAGCAGTACTTC,CASSLGISYEQYF
NA,once,TRBJ2-7,TRBV5-6,TGTGCCAGCAGCGCCGTTTTAGGGGGCTACGAGCAGTACTTC,CASSAVLGGYEQYF
TRBD1,NA,TRBJ1-1,TRBV6-6,TGTGCCAGCAGCCAACCGACAGGGCTAAACACTGAAGCTTTCTTT,CASSQPTGLNTEAFF
TRBD2,NA,TRBJ2-5,TRBV4-2,TGTGCCAGCAGCCAAGGACTAGCGGGGAAAGAGACCCAGTACTTC,CASSQGLAGKETQYF
TRBD1,NA,TRBJ2-3,TRBV5-8,TGTGCCAGCACCCCGATGTGGGGACAGGGGAACGACACAGATACGCAGTATTTT,CASTPMWGQGNDTDTQYF
TRBD2,NA,TRBJ2-7,TRBV6-5,TGTGCCAGCGGCGAGCGGGGCTCCTACGAGCAGTACTTC,CASGERGSYEQYF
TRBD2,NA,TRBJ2-7,TRBV5-1,TGCGCCAGCAGCTCGGGACTAGCAGTCTTGGAGCAGTACTTC,CASSSGLAVLEQYF
NA,NA,TRBJ1-5,TRBV28,TGTGCCAGCAGCTCGGGGGGGTTTGGAAATCAGCCCCAGCATTTT,CASSSGGFGNQPQHF
TRBD2,NA,TRBJ2-1,TRBV9,TGTGCCAGCAGCGTCGGGACTAGCGGGACCAATGAGCAGTTCTTC,CASSVGTSGTNEQFF
NA,NA,TRBJ2-7,TRBV19,TGTGCCAGTAGTATCTCGGTCCTCTCCTACGAGCAGTACTTC,CASSISVLSYEQYF
TRBD1,NA,TRBJ2-5,TRBV29-1,TGCAGCGGAGGACAGGGGCAAGAGACCCAGTACTTC,CSGGQGQETQYF
NA,NA,TRBJ2-1,TRBV6-5,TGTGCCAGCAGTCAGTACAATGAGCAGTTCTTC,CASSQYNEQFF
NA,NA,TRBJ1-4,TRBV2,TGTGCCAGCAGACAAACAATAACGGGTGAAAAACTGTTTTTT,CASRQTITGEKLFF
NA,NA,TRBJ2-6,TRBV29-1,TGCAGCGTCCAACGGGGCTCTGGGGCCAACGTCCTGACTTTC,CSVQRGSGANVLTF
NA,few,TRBJ1-5,TRBV6-1,TGTGCCAGCAGTGAAGCGCCGGTGACAAATCAGCCCCAGCATTTT,CASSEAPVTNQPQHF
NA,NA,TRBJ2-7,TRBV7-9,TGTTCCAGCAGCTTAATTCCGGCCTTCGGAGTCTACGAGCAGTACTTC,CSSSLIPAFGVYEQYF
NA,few,TRBJ1-4,TRBV4-1,TGCGCCAGCAGCCTAACAGGAGGGGCTGAAAAACTGTTTTTT,CASSLTGGAEKLFF
TRBD1,NA,TRBJ1-2,TRBV28,TGTGCCAGCAGTTTGCCCCAGACAGGGTCTGGCTATGGCTACACCTTC,CASSLPQTGSGYGYTF
NA,once,TRBJ1-6,TRBV25-1,TGTGCCAGCAGTGAAATCGGGATGAGCAATTCACCCCTCCACTTT,CASSEIGMSNSPLHF
NA,NA,TRBJ1-1,TRBV27,TGTGCCAGCAGTTTGGCAGGGAGGACTGAAGCTTTCTTT,CASSLAGRTEAFF
TRBD2,NA,TRBJ2-1,TRBV4-1,TGCGCCAGCAGCCCTCTCGGACTAGCGGGAACCGATGAGCAGTTCTTC,CASSPLGLAGTDEQFF
NA,NA,TRBJ1-3,TRBV28,TGTGCCACAATAGTCGGGGGTGAAAACACCATATATTTT,CATIVGGENTIYF
NA,NA,TRBJ2-7,TRBV28,TGTGCCAGCAGTCGACAGCCTACCTACGAGCAGTACTTC,CASSRQPTYEQYF
TRBD1,once,TRBJ1-4,TRBV5-1,TGCGCCAGCAGCGGTCGCACAGACAGGGCAAGTGAAAAACTGTTTTTT,CASSGRTDRASEKLFF
NA,NA,TRBJ2-2,TRBV29-1,TGCAGCGTTGGGCCGACAGAGAACACCGGGGAGCTGTTTTTT,CSVGPTENTGELFF
TRBD2,NA,TRBJ2-1,TRBV5-1,TGCGCCAGCAGCGAACTAGCGGGCAAGACCTACAATGAGCAGTTCTTC,CASSELAGKTYNEQFF
NA,NA,TRBJ1-2,TRBV5-4,TGTGCCAGCAGCTTGCAGAACAGGGACCTTGGGGGCTACACCTTC,CASSLQNRDLGGYTF
NA,once,TRBJ1-3,TRBV25-1,TGTGCCAGCAGTGAAGCGGGGACTGGAAACACCATATATTTT,CASSEAGTGNTIYF
NA,NA,TRBJ1-4,TRBV18,TGTGCCAGCTCACCACCGCCTCTCGTGGACAGAGCAACTAATGAAAAACTGTTTTTT,CASSPPPLVDRATNEKLFF
TRBD2,once,TRBJ2-1,TRBV6-4,TGTGCCAGCAGTGACTCCGGGACTACCAGCAATGAGCAGTTCTTC,CASSDSGTTSNEQFF
NA,NA,TRBJ2-7,TRBV30,TGTGCCTGGGGAGGGGTGGGGGAGCGCCCCGGACACGAGCAGTACTTC,CAWGGVGERPGHEQYF
NA,once,TRBJ1-1,TRBV7-9,TGTGCCAGCAGCTACCCCGCTACGGAAGCTTTCTTT,CASSYPATEAFF
TRBD2,NA,TRBJ2-2,TRBV27,TGTGCCAGCAGAAGAGCGGGAGGGGACACCGGGGAGCTGTTTTTT,CASRRAGGDTGELFF
TRBD2,few,TRBJ2-1,TRBV4-3,TGCGCCAGCAGCCAAGATAGACTAGCGCCCCTTGAGCAGTTCTTC,CASSQDRLAPLEQFF
NA,NA,TRBJ2-7,TRBV7-2,TGTGCCAGCAGCTCGGGGGCGGGAGTGCGGAACGAGCAGTACTTC,CASSSGAGVRNEQYF
NA,once,TRBJ2-5,TRBV5-4,TGTGCCAGCAGCGTCCGGGACATCCAAGAGACCCAGTACTTC,CASSVRDIQETQYF
NA,NA,TRBJ2-1,TRBV18,TGTGCCAGCTCACCACCCCCCCCCGGGAATGAGCAGTTCTTC,CASSPPPPGNEQFF
NA,once,TRBJ2-7,TRBV2,TGTGCCAGCAGTGAAGCCGGTTGGAGGGACAGATCCTACGAGCAGTACTTC,CASSEAGWRDRSYEQYF
NA,NA,TRBJ2-2,TRBV9,TGTGCCAGCAGCGAAACGGAGATTGGGGAGCTGTTTTTT,CASSETEIGELFF
NA,NA,TRBJ2-1,TRBV7-8,TGTGCCAGCAGCTTATCAGGGTCCAGTGAGCAGTTCTTC,CASSLSGSSEQFF